This is a list of T cell receptor beta chains from one sample in a study of response to subunit inactivated influenza vaccine. TCRdb reprocessed the RT-PCR reads with MiXCR, giving one entry per CDR3 protein. The table shows about 240,000 distinct CDR3 sequences, with 12% occurring only once. Here the sequenced sample was non-naive T cells sorted from PBMCs, taken 14 to 15 days before vaccination. The source is a man in his fifties who received an inactivated influenza vaccine. Both conserved end residues are part of each CDR3. D genes are given only for firm matches. Size values are once, few and many counts, or a class for expanded clones, and some rows have none.

clone_size: many
v_call: TRBV7-9
cdr3_length: 14
j_call: TRBJ2-3
d_call: -
cdr3_nt: TGTGCCAGCAGCTTCGGCAGGGGCACAGATACGCAGTATTTT
cdr3_aa: CASSFGRGTDTQYF

clone_size: many
v_call: TRBV5-1
cdr3_length: 16
j_call: TRBJ1-1
d_call: TRBD1
cdr3_nt: TGCGCCAGCAGCTTGGCGTCGGGGACAGCGAACACTGAAGCTTTCTTT
cdr3_aa: CASSLASGTANTEAFF

clone_size: many
v_call: TRBV7-9
cdr3_length: 15
j_call: TRBJ1-1
d_call: -
cdr3_nt: TGTGCCAGCAGCAGGGACCAGGTTCGGGGTACTGAAGCTTTCTTT
cdr3_aa: CASSRDQVRGTEAFF

clone_size: few
v_call: TRBV4-1
cdr3_length: 15
j_call: TRBJ1-3
d_call: -
cdr3_nt: TGCGCCAGCAGCCAAGATTCCAACTCTGGAAACACCATATATTTT
cdr3_aa: CASSQDSNSGNTIYF

clone_size: many
v_call: TRBV29-1
cdr3_length: 13
j_call: TRBJ2-1
d_call: TRBD1
cdr3_nt: TGCAGCGCCGGGGACAGGAACAACAATGAGCAGTTCTTC
cdr3_aa: CSAGDRNNNEQFF

clone_size: -
v_call: TRBV6-1
cdr3_length: 16
j_call: TRBJ2-3
d_call: -
cdr3_nt: TGTGCCAGCAGCCCATCGGAGCGGGCCTACACAGATACGCAGTATTTT
cdr3_aa: CASSPSERAYTDTQYF

clone_size: -
v_call: TRBV4-3
cdr3_length: 17
j_call: TRBJ2-3
d_call: TRBD2
cdr3_nt: TGCGCCAGCAGCCAAGGAAGAAGCGGGGGGGCGGGAGATACGCAGTATTTT
cdr3_aa: CASSQGRSGGAGDTQYF

clone_size: few
v_call: TRBV19
cdr3_length: 16
j_call: TRBJ2-6
d_call: -
cdr3_nt: TGTGCCAGTAGTATCCAGTGGGGCTCTGGGGCCAACGTCCTGACTTTC
cdr3_aa: CASSIQWGSGANVLTF

clone_size: -
v_call: TRBV7-2
cdr3_length: 13
j_call: TRBJ2-7
d_call: -
cdr3_nt: TGTGCCAGCAGCCGAAGGGCATCCTACGAGCAGTACTTC
cdr3_aa: CASSRRASYEQYF

clone_size: -
v_call: TRBV12-3/TRBV12-4
cdr3_length: 14
j_call: TRBJ2-7
d_call: TRBD1
cdr3_nt: TGTGCCAGCAGCTTAGACAGGGGGCATGGAGAGCAGTACTTC
cdr3_aa: CASSLDRGHGEQYF

clone_size: few
v_call: TRBV4-3
cdr3_length: 16
j_call: TRBJ1-6
d_call: TRBD1
cdr3_nt: TGCGCCAGCAGCCTCACAGGGGACCTGACGCATTCACCCCTCCACTTT
cdr3_aa: CASSLTGDLTHSPLHF

clone_size: many
v_call: TRBV6-2/TRBV6-3
cdr3_length: 12
j_call: TRBJ2-7
d_call: -
cdr3_nt: TGTGCCAGCAGTTACTCGATGGGGTGGCAGTACTTC
cdr3_aa: CASSYSMGWQYF

clone_size: many
v_call: TRBV9
cdr3_length: 15
j_call: TRBJ1-5
d_call: TRBD1
cdr3_nt: TGTGCCAGCAGCCAAGAAGGGACAGGCAATCAGCCCCAGCATTTT
cdr3_aa: CASSQEGTGNQPQHF

clone_size: -
v_call: TRBV5-1
cdr3_length: 16
j_call: TRBJ2-2
d_call: -
cdr3_nt: TGCGCCAGCAGCTTGAAGCTCAATACGAACACCGGGGAGCTGTTTTTT
cdr3_aa: CASSLKLNTNTGELFF

clone_size: -
v_call: TRBV6-1
cdr3_length: 16
j_call: TRBJ2-1
d_call: -
cdr3_nt: TGTGCCAGCAGTGAATATGGAACGAGCTCCTACAATGAGCAGTTCTTC
cdr3_aa: CASSEYGTSSYNEQFF

clone_size: -
v_call: TRBV2
cdr3_length: 13
j_call: TRBJ1-3
d_call: -
cdr3_nt: TGTGCCAGCAGCGGGAACTCTGGAAACACCATATATTTT
cdr3_aa: CASSGNSGNTIYF

clone_size: many
v_call: TRBV28
cdr3_length: 16
j_call: TRBJ2-5
d_call: -
cdr3_nt: TGTGCCAGCAGTTTACAGGGGGGGGGCCGCCGGGAGACCCAGTACTTC
cdr3_aa: CASSLQGGGRRETQYF

clone_size: -
v_call: TRBV6-1
cdr3_length: 14
j_call: TRBJ2-1
d_call: -
cdr3_nt: TGTGCCAGCAGTGGCTACGTGGGAATCCACTTTACGTTCTTC
cdr3_aa: CASSGYVGIHFTFF

clone_size: many
v_call: TRBV12-3/TRBV12-4
cdr3_length: 15
j_call: TRBJ1-2
d_call: -
cdr3_nt: TGTGCCAGCAGTCAGGATGAACAGGCCACCTATGGCTACACCTTC
cdr3_aa: CASSQDEQATYGYTF

clone_size: many
v_call: TRBV6-1
cdr3_length: 15
j_call: TRBJ2-6
d_call: TRBD2
cdr3_nt: TGTGCCAGCACCTGGGGGGGCTCTGGGGCCAACGTCCTGACTTTC
cdr3_aa: CASTWGGSGANVLTF

clone_size: -
v_call: TRBV12-3/TRBV12-4
cdr3_length: 14
j_call: TRBJ2-7
d_call: TRBD2
cdr3_nt: TGTGCCAGCAGTAGAGGACTAGCGCAAGACGAGCAGTACTTC
cdr3_aa: CASSRGLAQDEQYF

clone_size: -
v_call: TRBV15
cdr3_length: 15
j_call: TRBJ1-2
d_call: -
cdr3_nt: TGTGCCACCAGCAGAGATTTTGGGGCCGCCTATGGCTACACCTTC
cdr3_aa: CATSRDFGAAYGYTF

clone_size: -
v_call: TRBV20-1
cdr3_length: 16
j_call: TRBJ1-5
d_call: -
cdr3_nt: TGCAGTGCTAGAGTGTTTGTGGGCCCAGTAGATCAGCCCCAGCATTTT
cdr3_aa: CSARVFVGPVDQPQHF

clone_size: few
v_call: TRBV4-3
cdr3_length: 14
j_call: TRBJ2-7
d_call: -
cdr3_nt: TGCGCCAGCAGCCAAGAGTTGGCAACCTACGAGCAGTACTTC
cdr3_aa: CASSQELATYEQYF

clone_size: -
v_call: TRBV30
cdr3_length: 14
j_call: TRBJ2-3
d_call: -
cdr3_nt: TGTGCCTGGAGTGTGGGGGGGGCTGAAGATACGCAGTATTTT
cdr3_aa: CAWSVGGAEDTQYF

clone_size: -
v_call: TRBV5-6
cdr3_length: 15
j_call: TRBJ1-5
d_call: TRBD1
cdr3_nt: TGTGCCAGCAGCCGACAGGGGGATAGAAGTCAGCCCCAGCATTTT
cdr3_aa: CASSRQGDRSQPQHF

clone_size: few
v_call: TRBV29-1
cdr3_length: 16
j_call: TRBJ2-3
d_call: -
cdr3_nt: TGCAGCGTACAGGGAAGGGACGGGAGGTTGGCAGATACGCAGTATTTT
cdr3_aa: CSVQGRDGRLADTQYF

clone_size: many
v_call: TRBV28
cdr3_length: 17
j_call: TRBJ2-3
d_call: TRBD2
cdr3_nt: TGTGCCAGCAGTTTCCCCCTTGAGCGGGGGAACACAGATACGCAGTATTTT
cdr3_aa: CASSFPLERGNTDTQYF

clone_size: -
v_call: TRBV6-2/TRBV6-3
cdr3_length: 13
j_call: TRBJ2-3
d_call: TRBD2
cdr3_nt: TGTGCCAGCAGGGCGGGGGGCCGAGATACGCAGTATTTT
cdr3_aa: CASRAGGRDTQYF

clone_size: many
v_call: TRBV28
cdr3_length: 15
j_call: TRBJ2-7
d_call: TRBD2
cdr3_nt: TGTGCCAGCAGGTTAGCTCTAGCGGGAGGGCGAGAGCAGTACTTC
cdr3_aa: CASRLALAGGREQYF

clone_size: -
v_call: TRBV5-1
cdr3_length: 16
j_call: TRBJ2-3
d_call: TRBD2
cdr3_nt: TGCGCCAGCAGTAAGACTAGCGAGGCTAGCACAGATACGCAGTATTTT
cdr3_aa: CASSKTSEASTDTQYF

clone_size: -
v_call: TRBV4-1
cdr3_length: 16
j_call: TRBJ1-1
d_call: TRBD1
cdr3_nt: TGCGCCAGCAGCCAACCCATAGACAGGGAAGGGACTGAAGCTTTCTTT
cdr3_aa: CASSQPIDREGTEAFF

clone_size: -
v_call: TRBV6-4
cdr3_length: 14
j_call: TRBJ2-3
d_call: TRBD1
cdr3_nt: TGTGCCAGCAGATTGACAGGGTCCACAGATACGCAGTATTTT
cdr3_aa: CASRLTGSTDTQYF

clone_size: many
v_call: TRBV7-2
cdr3_length: 14
j_call: TRBJ2-1
d_call: TRBD1
cdr3_nt: TGTGCCAGCAGCCGGGACAGGGGGTACAATGAGCAGTTCTTC
cdr3_aa: CASSRDRGYNEQFF

clone_size: -
v_call: TRBV6-4
cdr3_length: 13
j_call: TRBJ1-1
d_call: -
cdr3_nt: TGTGCCAGCAGTGAATATAGGGGGACTGAAGCTTTCTTT
cdr3_aa: CASSEYRGTEAFF

clone_size: -
v_call: TRBV9
cdr3_length: 14
j_call: TRBJ1-6
d_call: -
cdr3_nt: TGTGCCAGCAGCGTTAAGGGGACTAATTCACCCCTCCACTTT
cdr3_aa: CASSVKGTNSPLHF

clone_size: -
v_call: TRBV9
cdr3_length: 15
j_call: TRBJ1-4
d_call: -
cdr3_nt: TGTGCCAGCAGCCCCTGGGACAACCGTAATGAAAAACTGTTTTTT
cdr3_aa: CASSPWDNRNEKLFF

clone_size: few
v_call: TRBV7-8
cdr3_length: 16
j_call: TRBJ2-3
d_call: TRBD2
cdr3_nt: TGTGCCAGCAGCTCCCGGACTAGCGGAACCACAGATACGCAGTATTTT
cdr3_aa: CASSSRTSGTTDTQYF

clone_size: -
v_call: TRBV24-1
cdr3_length: 14
j_call: TRBJ2-3
d_call: -
cdr3_nt: TGTGCCACCGAGTCGGGGGAGAGCACAGATACGCAGTATTTT
cdr3_aa: CATESGESTDTQYF

clone_size: few
v_call: TRBV28
cdr3_length: 15
j_call: TRBJ2-6
d_call: -
cdr3_nt: TGTGCCAGCAGGTCAGGGGGGGCTGGGGCCAACGTCCTGACTTTC
cdr3_aa: CASRSGGAGANVLTF